This T cell receptor (beta chain) was sequenced in a study of T cell changes during pregnancy in multiple sclerosis. Germline lookup yields CDR1 KGHSH and CDR2 LQKENI. Trimming removed 2 bases from V and 0 bases from J, with 11 bases in between. The CDR3 consists of 15 residues. The table came from immunoSEQ multiplex PCR; TCRdb's copy has only in-frame clones and leaves some out. This sample has 75,000 to 95,000 clones, with less than 95% found just once. The sequence was collected from a female donor with multiple sclerosis, enrolled in a pregnancy study. The sequencing used peripheral blood, collected before pregnancy. The chain links TRBV18 to TRBJ2-7; no reliable D call. CDR3 sequence (DNA): TGTGCCAGCTCACCAGAGGCGGTAAGCTCCTACGAGCAGTACTTC. Its translation: CASSPEAVSSYEQYF.